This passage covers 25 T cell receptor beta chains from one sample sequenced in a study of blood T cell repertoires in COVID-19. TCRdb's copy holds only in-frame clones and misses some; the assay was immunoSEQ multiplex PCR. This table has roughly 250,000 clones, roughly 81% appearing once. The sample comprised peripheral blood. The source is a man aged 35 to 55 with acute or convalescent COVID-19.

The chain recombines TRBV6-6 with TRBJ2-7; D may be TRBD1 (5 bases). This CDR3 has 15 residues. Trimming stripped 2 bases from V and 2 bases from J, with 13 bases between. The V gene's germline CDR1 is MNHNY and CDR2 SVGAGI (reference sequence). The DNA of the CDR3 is TGTGCCAGCAGTTACCCGACGGTAGGGGCCTACGAGCAGTACTTC. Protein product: CASSYPTVGAYEQYF.

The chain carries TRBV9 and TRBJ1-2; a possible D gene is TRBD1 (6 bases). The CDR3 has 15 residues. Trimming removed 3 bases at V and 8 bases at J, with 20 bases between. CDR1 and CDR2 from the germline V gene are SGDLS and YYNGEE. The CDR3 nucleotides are TGTGCCAGCAGCGCCAGAAACAGGGTAATCAACGGCTACACCTTC. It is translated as CASSARNRVINGYTF. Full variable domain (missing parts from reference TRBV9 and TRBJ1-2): DSGVTQTPKHLITATGQRVTLRCSPRSGDLSVYWYQQSLDQGLQFLIQYYNGEERAKGNILERFSAQQFPDLHSELNLSSLELGDSALYFCASSARNRVINGYTFGSGTRLTVV.

Here the CDR3 DNA reads TGTGCCAGCAGCCAGGAGGGCACAATCTCCTACAATGAGCAGTTCTTC. This translates into CASSQEGTISYNEQFF. V usage is TRBV7-3 and J usage is TRBJ2-1; the D gene is possibly TRBD2 (6 bases). This CDR3 contains 16 residues. CDR1 is SGHTA, CDR2 FQGTGA, per germline. The ends were cut back, 5 bases at V and 0 bases at J, with 14 bases in the middle.

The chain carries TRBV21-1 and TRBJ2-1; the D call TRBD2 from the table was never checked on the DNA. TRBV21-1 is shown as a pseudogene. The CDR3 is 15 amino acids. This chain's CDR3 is CASSTRLLGRNEQFF. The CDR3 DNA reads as TGTGCCAGCAGCACTAGACTGTTGGGTCGGAATGAGCAGTTCTTC.

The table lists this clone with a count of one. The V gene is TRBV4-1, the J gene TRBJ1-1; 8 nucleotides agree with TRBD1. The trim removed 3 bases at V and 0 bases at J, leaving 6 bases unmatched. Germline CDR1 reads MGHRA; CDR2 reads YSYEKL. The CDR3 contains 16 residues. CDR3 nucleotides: TGCGCCAGCAGCCATCGACAGGGGACGGTGAACACTGAAGCTTTCTTT. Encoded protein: CASSHRQGTVNTEAFF.

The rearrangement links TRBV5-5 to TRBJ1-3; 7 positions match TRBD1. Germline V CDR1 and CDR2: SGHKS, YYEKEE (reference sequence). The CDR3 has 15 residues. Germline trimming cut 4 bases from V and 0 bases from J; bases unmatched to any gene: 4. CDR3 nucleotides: TGTGCCAGCAGCCGACAGGGTTTCTCTGGAAACACCATATATTTT. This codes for CASSRQGFSGNTIYF.

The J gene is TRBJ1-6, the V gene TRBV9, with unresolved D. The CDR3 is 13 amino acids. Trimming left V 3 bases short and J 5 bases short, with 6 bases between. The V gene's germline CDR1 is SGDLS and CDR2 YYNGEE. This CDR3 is CASSAHDNSPLHF. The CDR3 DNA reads TGTGCCAGCAGCGCCCATGATAATTCACCCCTCCACTTT.

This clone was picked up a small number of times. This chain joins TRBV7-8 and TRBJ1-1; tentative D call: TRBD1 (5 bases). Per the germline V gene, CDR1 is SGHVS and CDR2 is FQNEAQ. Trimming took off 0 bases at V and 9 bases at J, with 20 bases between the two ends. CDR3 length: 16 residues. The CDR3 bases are TGTGCCAGCAGCTTAGCGAATACCCGGGAGCCAGGGAAAGCTTTCTTT. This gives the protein CASSLANTREPGKAFF.

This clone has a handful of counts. The CDR3, as DNA: TGTGCCAGTAGTATAGATCGGCTCCCCGGGCAGCCCCAGCATTTT. It encodes CASSIDRLPGQPQHF. This chain links TRBV19 with TRBJ1-5; D unresolved. This CDR3 is 15 amino acids long. CDR1 LNHDA and CDR2 SQIVND come from the germline V gene (reference sequence). V was trimmed by 0 bases and J by 7 bases, leaving 13 bases between them.

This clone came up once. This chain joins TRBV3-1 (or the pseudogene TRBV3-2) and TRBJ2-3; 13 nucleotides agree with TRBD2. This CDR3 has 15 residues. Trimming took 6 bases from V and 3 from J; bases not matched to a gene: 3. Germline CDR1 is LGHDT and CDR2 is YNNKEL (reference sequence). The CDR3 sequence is CASRPTSGGTDTQYF. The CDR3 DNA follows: TGTGCCAGCAGGCCGACTAGCGGGGGGACAGATACGCAGTATTTT.

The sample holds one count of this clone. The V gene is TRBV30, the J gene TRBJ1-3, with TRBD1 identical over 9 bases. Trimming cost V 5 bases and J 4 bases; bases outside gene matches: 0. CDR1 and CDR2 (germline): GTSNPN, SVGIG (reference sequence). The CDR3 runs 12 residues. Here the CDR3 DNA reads TGTGCCTGGGGACAGGGGGGAAACACCATATATTTT. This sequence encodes CAWGQGGNTIYF.

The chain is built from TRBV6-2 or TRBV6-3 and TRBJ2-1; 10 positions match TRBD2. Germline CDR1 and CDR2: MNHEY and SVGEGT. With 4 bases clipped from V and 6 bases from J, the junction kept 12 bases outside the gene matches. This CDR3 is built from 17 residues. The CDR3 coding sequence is TGTGCCAGCAGTTCGGGGGTAGCGGGGGGCCCGGGCAATGAGCAGTTCTTC. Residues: CASSSGVAGGPGNEQFF.

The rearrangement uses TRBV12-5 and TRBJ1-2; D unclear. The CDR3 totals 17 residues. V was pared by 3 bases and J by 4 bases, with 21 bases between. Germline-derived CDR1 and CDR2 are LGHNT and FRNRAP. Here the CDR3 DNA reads TGTGCTAGTGGTTTTTTTGGTCCCACTAATACGCTCTATGGCTACACCTTC. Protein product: CASGFFGPTNTLYGYTF.

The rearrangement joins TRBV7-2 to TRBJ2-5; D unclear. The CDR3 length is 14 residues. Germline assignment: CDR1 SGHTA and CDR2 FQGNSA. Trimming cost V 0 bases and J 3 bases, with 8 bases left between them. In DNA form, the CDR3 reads TGTGCCAGCAGCTTAGCCCCGGTGAAAGAGACCCAGTACTTC. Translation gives CASSLAPVKETQYF.

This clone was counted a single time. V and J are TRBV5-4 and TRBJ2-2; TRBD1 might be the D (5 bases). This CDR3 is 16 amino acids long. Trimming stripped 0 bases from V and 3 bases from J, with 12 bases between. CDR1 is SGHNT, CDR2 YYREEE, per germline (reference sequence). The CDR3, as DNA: TGTGCCAGCAGCTTGGCCAAAGGGGTTGACACCGGGGAGCTGTTTTTT. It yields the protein CASSLAKGVDTGELFF. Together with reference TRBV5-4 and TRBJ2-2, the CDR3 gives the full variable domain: ETGVTQSPTHLIKTRGQQVTLRCSSQSGHNTVSWYQQALGQGPQFIFQYYREEENGRGNFPPRFSGLQFPNYSSELNVNALELDDSALYLCASSLAKGVDTGELFFGEGSRLTVL.

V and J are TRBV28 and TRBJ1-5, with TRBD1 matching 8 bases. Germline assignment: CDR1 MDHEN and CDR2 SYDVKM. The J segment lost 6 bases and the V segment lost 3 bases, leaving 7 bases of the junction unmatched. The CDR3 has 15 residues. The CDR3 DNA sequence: TGTGCCAGCAGTTTCCCTCAGGGGGCGAGTCAGCCCCAGCATTTT. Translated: CASSFPQGASQPQHF.

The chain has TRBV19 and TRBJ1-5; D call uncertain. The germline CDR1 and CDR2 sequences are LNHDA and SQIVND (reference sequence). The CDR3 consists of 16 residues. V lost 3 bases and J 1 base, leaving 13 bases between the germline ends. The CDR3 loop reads CASSIIPGGSNQPQHF. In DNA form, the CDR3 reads TGTGCCAGTAGTATTATCCCGGGCGGGAGCAATCAGCCCCAGCATTTT. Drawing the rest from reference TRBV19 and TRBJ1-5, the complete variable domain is DGGITQSPKYLFRKEGQNVTLSCEQNLNHDAMYWYRQDPGQGLRLIYYSQIVNDFQKGDIAEGYSVSREKKESFPLTVTSAQKNPTAFYLCASSIIPGGSNQPQHFGDGTRLSIL.

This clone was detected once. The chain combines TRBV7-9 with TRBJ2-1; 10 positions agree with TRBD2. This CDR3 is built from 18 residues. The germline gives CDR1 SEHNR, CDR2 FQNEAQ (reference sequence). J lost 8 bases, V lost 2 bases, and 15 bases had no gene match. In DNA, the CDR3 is TGTGCCAGCAGCTTAATGAGCGGGGGGGCCGGCGGAAGGGATGAGCAGTTCTTC. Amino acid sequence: CASSLMSGGAGGRDEQFF.

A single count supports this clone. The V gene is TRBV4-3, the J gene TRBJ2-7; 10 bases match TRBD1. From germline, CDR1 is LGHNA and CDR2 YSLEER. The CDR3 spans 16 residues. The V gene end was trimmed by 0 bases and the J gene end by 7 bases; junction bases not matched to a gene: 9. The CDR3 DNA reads TGCGCCAGCAGCCAAGATCATGGGACAGGGGTATGGGAGCAGTACTTC. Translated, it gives CASSQDHGTGVWEQYF.

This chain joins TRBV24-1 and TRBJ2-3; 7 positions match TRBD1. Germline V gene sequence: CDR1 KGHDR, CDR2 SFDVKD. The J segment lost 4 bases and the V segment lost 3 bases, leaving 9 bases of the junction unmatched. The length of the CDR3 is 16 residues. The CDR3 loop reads CATSDKTGRLADTQYF. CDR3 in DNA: TGTGCCACCAGTGATAAGACAGGGAGATTGGCAGATACGCAGTATTTT.

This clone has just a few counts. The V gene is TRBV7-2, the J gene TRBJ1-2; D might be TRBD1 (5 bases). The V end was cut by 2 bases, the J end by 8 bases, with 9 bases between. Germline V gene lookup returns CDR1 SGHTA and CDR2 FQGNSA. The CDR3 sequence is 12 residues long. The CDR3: CASSLSAGGYTF. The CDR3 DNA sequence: TGTGCCAGCAGCTTATCCGCAGGGGGCTACACCTTC.

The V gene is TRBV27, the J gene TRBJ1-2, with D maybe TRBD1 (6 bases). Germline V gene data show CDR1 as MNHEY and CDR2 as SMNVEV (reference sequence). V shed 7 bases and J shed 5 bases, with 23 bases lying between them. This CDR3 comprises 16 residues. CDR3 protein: CASISDRLTGSYGYTF. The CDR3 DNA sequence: TGTGCCAGCATTAGCGACAGGCTGACAGGAAGTTATGGCTACACCTTC.

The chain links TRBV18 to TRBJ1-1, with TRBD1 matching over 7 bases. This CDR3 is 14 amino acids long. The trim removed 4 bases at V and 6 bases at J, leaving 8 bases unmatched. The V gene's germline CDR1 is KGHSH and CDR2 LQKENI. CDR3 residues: CASSQGAVGPEAFF. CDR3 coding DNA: TGTGCCAGCTCACAGGGGGCAGTAGGCCCTGAAGCTTTCTTT. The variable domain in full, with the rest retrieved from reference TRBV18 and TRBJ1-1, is NAGVMQNPRHLVRRRGQEARLRCSPMKGHSHVYWYRQLPEEGLKFMVYLQKENIIDESGMPKERFSAEFPKEGPSILRIQQVVRGDSAAYFCASSQGAVGPEAFFGQGTRLTVV.

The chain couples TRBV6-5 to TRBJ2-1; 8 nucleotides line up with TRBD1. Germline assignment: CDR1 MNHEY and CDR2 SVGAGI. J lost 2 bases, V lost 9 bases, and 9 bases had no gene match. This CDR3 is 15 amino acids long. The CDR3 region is CASRTGTGAYNEQFF. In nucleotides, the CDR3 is TGTGCCAGTCGGACGGGGACAGGTGCCTACAATGAGCAGTTCTTC.

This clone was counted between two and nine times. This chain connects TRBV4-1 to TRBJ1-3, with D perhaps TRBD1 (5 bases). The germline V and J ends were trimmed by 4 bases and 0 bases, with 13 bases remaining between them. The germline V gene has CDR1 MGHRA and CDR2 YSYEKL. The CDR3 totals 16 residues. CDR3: CASSPQGQGSGNTIYF. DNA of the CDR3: TGCGCCAGCAGCCCTCAGGGCCAGGGCTCTGGAAACACCATATATTTT.